This entry lists 4 T cell receptor beta chains sequenced from one sample in a study of cytomegalovirus exposure and HLA in healthy donors. PCR was performed using 60 Vbeta and 13 Jbeta primers. Sequencing used immunoSEQ multiplex PCR; TCRdb keeps in-frame clones, though not all of them. The sample yields some 150,000 clones, around 79% seen once. The sequenced sample consisted of PBMCs. These receptors were taken from a man aged 35 to 55 in good health and CMV-seropositive.

V and J are TRBV5-1 and TRBJ2-5; D might be TRBD1 (7 bases). CDR1 and CDR2 from the germline V gene are SGHRS and YFSETQ. This CDR3 has 13 residues. The germline V and J ends were trimmed by 6 bases and 4 bases, with 13 bases remaining between them. CDR3 nucleotides: TGCGCCAGCACCTACAGGGGAGGAGAGACCCAGTACTTC. Its protein product is CASTYRGGETQYF.

This chain links TRBV5-1 with TRBJ2-3; 8 bases line up with TRBD2. Germline-derived CDR1 and CDR2 are SGHRS and YFSETQ. The CDR3 sequence is 16 residues long. The V segment lost 0 bases and the J segment 2 bases; nucleotides outside the gene matches: 5. The CDR3 DNA reads TGCGCCAGCAGCTTGGGAAGCGGGAGAATCACAGATACGCAGTATTTT. This encodes CASSLGSGRITDTQYF.

This clone was recorded only once. The chain links TRBV19 to TRBJ1-1; 9 bases line up with TRBD1. The CDR3 runs to 12 residues. CDR1 LNHDA and CDR2 SQIVND come from the germline V gene (reference sequence). With V trimmed by 11 bases and J by 2 bases, 3 bases remained unmatched. For the CDR3, the DNA is TGTGCCGCGGGACAGGGAAACACTGAAGCTTTCTTT. Its protein product is CAAGQGNTEAFF.

The chain carries TRBV9 and TRBJ1-2; 9 nucleotides agree with TRBD1. The CDR3 loop spans 16 amino acids. Germline loops: CDR1 SGDLS, CDR2 YYNGEE. J was trimmed by 4 bases and V by 4 bases; bases with no gene match: 11. CDR3 loop: CASSLFLATGGYGYTF. DNA for the CDR3: TGTGCCAGCAGCCTATTCCTGGCGACAGGGGGCTATGGCTACACCTTC.